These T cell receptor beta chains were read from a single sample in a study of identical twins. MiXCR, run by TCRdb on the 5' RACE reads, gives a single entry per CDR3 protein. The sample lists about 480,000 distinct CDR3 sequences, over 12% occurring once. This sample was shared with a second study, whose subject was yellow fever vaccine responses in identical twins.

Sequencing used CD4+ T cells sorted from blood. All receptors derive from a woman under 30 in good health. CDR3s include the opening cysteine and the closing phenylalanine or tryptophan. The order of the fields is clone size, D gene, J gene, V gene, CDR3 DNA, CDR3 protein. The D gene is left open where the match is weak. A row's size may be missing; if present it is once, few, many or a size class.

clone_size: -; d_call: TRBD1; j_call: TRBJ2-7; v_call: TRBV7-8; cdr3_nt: TGTGCCAGCAGCCCCCGGGACAGGGGGTTTAGAGGCGAGCAGTACTTC; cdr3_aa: CASSPRDRGFRGEQYF
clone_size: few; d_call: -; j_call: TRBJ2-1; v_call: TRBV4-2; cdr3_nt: TGTGCCAGCAGCCAAGATCTGGCTGGGTGGGCTAGCGACCCTTACAATGAGCAGTTCTTC; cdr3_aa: CASSQDLAGWASDPYNEQFF
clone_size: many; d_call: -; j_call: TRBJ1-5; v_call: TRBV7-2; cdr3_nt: TGTGCCAGCAGCTTAAGGACGGGTGATCAGCCCCAGCATTTT; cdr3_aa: CASSLRTGDQPQHF
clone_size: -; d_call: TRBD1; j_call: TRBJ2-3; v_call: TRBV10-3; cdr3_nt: TGTGCCATCAGGGGGGTGGGACAGGAGTCAGATACGCAGTATTTT; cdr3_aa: CAIRGVGQESDTQYF
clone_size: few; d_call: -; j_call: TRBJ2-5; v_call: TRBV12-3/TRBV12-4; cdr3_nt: TGTGCCAGCCGAAAGGGGCCAGGGGAGACCCAGTACTTC; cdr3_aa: CASRKGPGETQYF
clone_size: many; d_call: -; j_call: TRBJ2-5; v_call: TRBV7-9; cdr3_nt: TGTGGAGTAGAGACCCAGTACTTC; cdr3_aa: CGVETQYF
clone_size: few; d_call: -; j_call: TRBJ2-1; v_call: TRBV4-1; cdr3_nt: TGCGCCAGCAGCCAGGGAGGTAATCCTCACAATGAGCAGTTCTTC; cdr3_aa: CASSQGGNPHNEQFF
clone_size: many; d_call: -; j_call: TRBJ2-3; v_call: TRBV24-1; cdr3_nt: TGTGCCACCAGTGATGTGCAACAAGTACATGGAGATACGCAGTATTTT; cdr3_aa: CATSDVQQVHGDTQYF
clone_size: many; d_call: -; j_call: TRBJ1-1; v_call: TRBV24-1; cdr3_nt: TGTGCCACCCGGGGCAGGGACACTGAAGCTTTCTTT; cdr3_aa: CATRGRDTEAFF
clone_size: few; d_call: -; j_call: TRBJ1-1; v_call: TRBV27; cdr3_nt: TGTGCCAGCAGTTTGGCGGGGCCTAACACTGAAGCTTTCTTT; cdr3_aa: CASSLAGPNTEAFF
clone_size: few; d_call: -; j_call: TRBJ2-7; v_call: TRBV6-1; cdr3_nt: TGTGCCAGCAGTGAATGGGGCGAGCAGTACTTC; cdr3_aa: CASSEWGEQYF
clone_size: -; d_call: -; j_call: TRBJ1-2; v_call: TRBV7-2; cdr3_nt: TGTGCCAGCAGCCGGGCGGGCTGGCTCAACTACACCTTC; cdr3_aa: CASSRAGWLNYTF
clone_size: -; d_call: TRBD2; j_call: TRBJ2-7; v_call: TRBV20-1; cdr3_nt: TGCAGTGCAAGAGCGGGAGCCGAGCAGTACTTC; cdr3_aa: CSARAGAEQYF
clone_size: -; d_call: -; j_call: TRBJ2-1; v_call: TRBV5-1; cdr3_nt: TGCGCCAGCAGCTTGGCAGCGACCTCATACAATGAGCAGTTCTTC; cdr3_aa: CASSLAATSYNEQFF
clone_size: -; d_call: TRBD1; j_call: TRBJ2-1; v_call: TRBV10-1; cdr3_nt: TGCGCCAGCAGTGAGTCGACGACAGGGACGTACAATGAGCAGTTCTTC; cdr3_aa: CASSESTTGTYNEQFF
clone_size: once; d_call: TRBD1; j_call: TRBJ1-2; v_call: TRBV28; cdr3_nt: TGTGCCAGCAGCCCCCAGACAGGGGGCGCTGACTATGGCTACACCTTC; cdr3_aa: CASSPQTGGADYGYTF
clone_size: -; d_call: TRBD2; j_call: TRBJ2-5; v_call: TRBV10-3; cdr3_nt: TGTGCCACTACTAGCGGGAGGGCCGGGGAGACCCAGTACTTC; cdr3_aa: CATTSGRAGETQYF
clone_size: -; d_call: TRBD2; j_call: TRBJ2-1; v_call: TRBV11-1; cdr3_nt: TGTGCCAGCAGCTTAGAGCAGCGGGGTTCCTACAATGAGCAGTTCTTC; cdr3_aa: CASSLEQRGSYNEQFF
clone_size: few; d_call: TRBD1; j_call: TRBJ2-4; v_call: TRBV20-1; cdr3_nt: TGCAGTGCCGCGAACAGGGGGATGGACATTCAGTACTTC; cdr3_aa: CSAANRGMDIQYF
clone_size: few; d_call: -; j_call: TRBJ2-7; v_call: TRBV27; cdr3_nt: TGTGCCAGCAGTTACAGACACGAGCAGTACTTC; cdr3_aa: CASSYRHEQYF
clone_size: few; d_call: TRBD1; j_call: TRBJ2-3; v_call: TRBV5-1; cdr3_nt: TGCGCCAGCAGCATGACAGGGAGCCCTATTCCTACGCAGTATTTT; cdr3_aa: CASSMTGSPIPTQYF
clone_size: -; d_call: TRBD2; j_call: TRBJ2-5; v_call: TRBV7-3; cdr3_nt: TGTGCCAGCAGCCCACTCGCGGGGGGCGGGGATGGGACCCAGTACTTC; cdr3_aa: CASSPLAGGGDGTQYF
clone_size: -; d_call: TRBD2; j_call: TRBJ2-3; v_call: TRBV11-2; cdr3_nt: TGTGCCAGCAGCATTCGGGGAGGGGGACTAGCGAGCCCCTACACGCAGTATTTT; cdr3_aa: CASSIRGGGLASPYTQYF
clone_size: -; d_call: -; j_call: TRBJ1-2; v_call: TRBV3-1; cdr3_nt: TGTGCCAGCAGCCAAGATGCAGGGTCCGGCTACACCTTC; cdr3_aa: CASSQDAGSGYTF
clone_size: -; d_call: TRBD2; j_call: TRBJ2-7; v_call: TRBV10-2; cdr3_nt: TGCGCCAGCAAACTAGCGGGAGCCTACGAGCAGTACTTC; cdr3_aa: CASKLAGAYEQYF
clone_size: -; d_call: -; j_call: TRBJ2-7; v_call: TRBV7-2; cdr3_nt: TGTGCCAGCAGCGCAGGGGTAGTTGGCTACGAGCAGTACTTC; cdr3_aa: CASSAGVVGYEQYF